The 9 T cell receptor beta chains reported below all come from one sample, sequenced in a study of blood T cell repertoires in COVID-19. Repertoires were generated with immunoSEQ multiplex PCR, while TCRdb's copy carries only in-frame clones and drops some. Of 200,000 to 300,000 clones listed, 65% to 90% are singletons. Sequences were obtained from peripheral blood. The receptors originated from a woman in her 70s with acute or convalescent COVID-19.

The chain links TRBV28 to TRBJ1-6; 8 bases align to TRBD1. V lost 5 bases, J lost 9 bases, and 6 bases stayed unmatched. Germline CDR1 reads MDHEN; CDR2 reads SYDVKM. The CDR3 is 14 amino acids. The CDR3 protein is CASSATGGSSPLHF. The CDR3 DNA sequence: TGTGCCAGCAGTGCCACAGGGGGTTCTTCACCCCTCCACTTT.

The V gene is TRBV6-5, the J gene TRBJ2-1; 7 nucleotides match TRBD1. There are 15 residues in the CDR3. Trimming took 6 bases from V and 2 from J; bases not matched to a gene: 7. CDR1 and CDR2 from the germline V gene are MNHEY and SVGAGI. The CDR3 region has the DNA TGTGCCAGCAGCGCGAGACAGGGAACCTACAATGAGCAGTTCTTC. Protein sequence: CASSARQGTYNEQFF.

The chain combines TRBV7-9 with TRBJ1-2; D gene ambiguous. Germline V lookup: CDR1 SEHNR, CDR2 FQNEAQ (reference sequence). CDR3 length: 15 residues. Trimming stripped 4 bases from V and 4 bases from J, with 16 bases between. For the CDR3, the DNA is TGTGCCAGCAGCTCTCTCAAGAGGTCGGGCTATGGCTACACCTTC. This translates into CASSSLKRSGYGYTF.

About this clone: A junction end diverges from the germline sequence, so it may reflect a read error. The chain employs TRBV27 and TRBJ1-1, with 8 bases fitting TRBD1. This CDR3 spans 16 amino acids. Germline CDR1 MNHEY, CDR2 SMNVEV (reference sequence). CDR3 region: CASSFSPGGRNTEAFF. The CDR3, as DNA: TGTGCCAGCAGTTTTTCCCCAGGGGGCCGGAACACTGAGGCTTTCTTT.

The sample holds a few counts of this clone. This chain uses TRBV6-5 with TRBJ1-6; D is unresolved. The germline V gene has CDR1 MNHEY and CDR2 SVGAGI. Trimming took 0 bases from V and 5 from J, leaving 8 bases between them. The CDR3 runs to 15 residues. The CDR3 coding sequence is TGTGCCAGCAGTTACTCGATACCGGATAATTCACCCCTCCACTTT. Protein: CASSYSIPDNSPLHF.

This clone was seen a single time. The rearrangement uses TRBV7-2 and TRBJ1-2; no reliable D call. With 7 bases removed from V and 2 bases from J, the gap between germline ends came to 14 bases. The CDR3 has 14 amino acids. The germline V gene encodes CDR1 SGHTA and CDR2 FQGNSA. The chain's CDR3 is CASNTKSRNYGYTF. CDR3 nucleotide sequence: TGTGCCAGCAACACGAAATCCCGAAACTATGGCTACACCTTC.

A word on this clone: Other DNA sequences of this sample code for an identical CDR3. V gene TRBV7-9 combines with J gene TRBJ1-2, with TRBD1 matching 8 bases. The CDR3 covers 13 residues. Trimming cost V 5 bases and J 3 bases; bases outside gene matches: 2. Germline values: CDR1 SEHNR, CDR2 FQNEAQ (reference sequence). CDR3 loop: CASSLTGDYGYTF. CDR3 coding DNA: TGTGCCAGCAGCCTGACAGGGGACTATGGCTACACCTTC.

The chain has TRBV24-1 and TRBJ1-2; the match to TRBD1 covers 7 bases. The germline V gene encodes CDR1 KGHDR and CDR2 SFDVKD. V dropped 4 bases and J dropped 8; count of bases not matched to a gene: 6. The CDR3 is made up of 13 amino acids. The CDR3: CATSEEGAEGYTF. For the CDR3, the DNA is TGTGCCACCAGTGAGGAGGGGGCGGAGGGCTACACCTTC.

The chain is built from TRBV3-1 (or the pseudogene TRBV3-2) and TRBJ1-1; D might be TRBD1 (6 bases). The V and J ends lost 5 bases and 3 bases respectively, with 22 bases between them. From germline, CDR1 is LGHDT and CDR2 YNNKEL (reference sequence). The CDR3 loop spans 17 amino acids. Here the CDR3 reads CASSKTLGPGHDTEAFF. The CDR3 bases are TGTGCCAGCAGCAAAACACTCGGACCGGGACACGACACTGAAGCTTTCTTT.